These T cell receptor beta chains were read from a single sample in a study of vaccination and CD4 T cells after COVID-19. TCRdb re-analysed the PCR reads in MiXCR, keeping a single row per CDR3 protein. The data show roughly 20,000 distinct CDR3 sequences, with 70% seen just once and 5.5% held by the top ten. Their recognized antigens are unknown. Sequenced input: CD4+ T cells from blood, cultured in vitro. These receptors all come from a human donor who had recovered from COVID-19. The CDR3 runs from the conserved cysteine through the conserved F or W. A D gene is named only where the DNA matches it firmly. Size tells how often a clone was seen (once, few, many) or the class of an expanded clone, and some rows leave it out.

>.|TRBV9|.|TRBJ2-7
CASSVGRAGTDEQYF
TGTGCCAGCAGCGTAGGCCGCGCCGGGACGGACGAGCAGTACTTC
>few|TRBV7-8|.|TRBJ2-7
CASSRLALSSYEQYF
TGTGCCAGCAGCCGGCTAGCGTTAAGCTCCTACGAGCAGTACTTC
>.|TRBV20-1|.|TRBJ2-3
CSTPRPSGDVYRDTQYF
TGCAGTACCCCTCGACCGTCAGGGGATGTTTATAGGGATACGCAGTATTTT
>.|TRBV15|TRBD2|TRBJ2-7
CATSRDYLRLAGGGEQYF
TGTGCCACCAGCAGAGACTACTTACGACTAGCGGGAGGGGGAGAGCAGTACTTC
>.|TRBV2|TRBD1|TRBJ1-5
CASSESRGLDNQPQHF
TGTGCCAGCAGTGAGTCGAGGGGGCTTGACAATCAGCCCCAGCATTTT
>once|TRBV6-1|.|TRBJ1-6
CASTETPNINSPLHF
TGTGCCAGCACCGAAACCCCAAACATAAATTCACCCCTCCACTTT
>.|TRBV29-1|TRBD1|TRBJ2-7
CSVGGTVSYEQYF
TGCAGCGTTGGGGGGACAGTTTCCTACGAGCAGTACTTC
>.|TRBV6-1|TRBD1|TRBJ2-7
CASSHSRDRAGEQYF
TGTGCCAGCAGTCATTCCCGGGACAGGGCGGGCGAGCAGTACTTC
>.|TRBV19|TRBD1|TRBJ2-4
CASSIGGDRVKNIQYF
TGTGCCAGTAGTATAGGTGGGGACAGGGTCAAAAACATTCAGTACTTC
>few|TRBV20-1|.|TRBJ1-5
CSARDFGGSNQPQHF
TGCAGTGCTAGAGATTTTGGGGGTAGCAATCAGCCCCAGCATTTT
>.|TRBV7-8|.|TRBJ2-4
CASSPLGRGGGGKNIQYF
TGTGCCAGCAGCCCACTGGGTAGGGGGGGCGGTGGCAAAAACATTCAGTACTTC
>once|TRBV20-1|.|TRBJ2-7
CSARFAGMIEQYF
TGCAGTGCTAGATTTGCGGGGATGATCGAGCAGTACTTC
>.|TRBV4-1|.|TRBJ2-5
CASSQPSTGPQETQYF
TGCGCCAGCAGCCAGCCTTCCACAGGGCCCCAGGAGACCCAGTACTTC
>.|TRBV7-2|.|TRBJ1-5
CASSPPTSGWEQPQHF
TGTGCCAGCAGCCCTCCTACGTCAGGGTGGGAACAGCCCCAGCATTTT
>.|TRBV18|TRBD1|TRBJ2-7
CASSRRTGESYEQYF
TGTGCCAGCTCACGGCGGACAGGGGAATCCTACGAGCAGTACTTC
>.|TRBV20-1|TRBD2|TRBJ2-1
CSAPLAGKDNEQFF
TGCAGTGCCCCATTAGCGGGAAAGGACAATGAGCAGTTCTTC
>.|TRBV20-1|.|TRBJ2-1
CSARVDRQYNEQFF
TGCAGTGCTAGAGTCGACCGGCAGTACAATGAGCAGTTCTTC
>once|TRBV20-1|.|TRBJ1-6
CSPATVRDSPLHF
TGCAGTCCTGCGACAGTACGAGATTCACCCCTCCACTTT
>few|TRBV11-2|TRBD1|TRBJ2-4
CASRRTGDVSDIQYF
TGTGCCAGCAGACGGACAGGGGATGTTTCGGACATTCAGTACTTC
>.|TRBV27|TRBD2|TRBJ2-7
CASPTRGGDPPPYEQYF
TGTGCCAGTCCCACCCGGGGGGGTGACCCACCTCCCTACGAGCAGTACTTC
>.|TRBV7-2|.|TRBJ2-1
CASSWTAGGQFF
TGTGCCAGCAGCTGGACAGCCGGGGGGCAGTTCTTC
>.|TRBV19|.|TRBJ1-5
CASSATQRDLSNQPQHF
TGTGCCAGTAGTGCCACCCAACGGGACCTTAGCAATCAGCCCCAGCATTTT
>.|TRBV20-1|.|TRBJ1-5
CSAKGRGGQPQHF
TGCAGTGCCAAGGGAAGGGGGGGTCAGCCCCAGCATTTT
>.|TRBV20-1|.|TRBJ1-5
CSARPWQDGQPQHF
TGCAGTGCTAGACCCTGGCAGGATGGTCAGCCCCAGCATTTT
>.|TRBV14|.|TRBJ1-6
CASSQGKPLHF
TGTGCCAGCAGCCAGGGGAAACCCCTCCACTTT
>.|TRBV20-1|.|TRBJ1-2
CSAREQAREGYTF
TGCAGTGCTAGAGAACAGGCCCGAGAGGGCTACACCTTC
>.|TRBV10-2|.|TRBJ1-6
CASSSARGRDSPLHF
TGCGCCAGCAGTTCCGCGCGGGGGAGAGATTCACCCCTCCACTTT
>.|TRBV20-1|TRBD1|TRBJ1-5
CSASPGTGNQPQHF
TGCAGTGCTAGCCCCGGGACAGGCAATCAGCCCCAGCATTTT
>.|TRBV5-4|TRBD1|TRBJ1-6
CASSATGTGDNSPLHF
TGTGCCAGCAGCGCTACCGGGACAGGGGACAATTCACCCCTCCACTTT
>.|TRBV7-9|.|TRBJ1-5
CASSLEGVGPGRPQHF
TGTGCCAGCAGCTTAGAAGGTGTCGGGCCAGGGAGGCCCCAGCATTTT
>few|TRBV20-1|TRBD2|TRBJ2-1
CSARVLTGTRSGSSYNEQFF
TGCAGTGCTAGAGTCCTAACCGGGACTAGAAGTGGGAGCTCCTACAATGAGCAGTTCTTC
>.|TRBV28|TRBD1|TRBJ1-5
CASSPGTEGQPQHF
TGTGCCAGCAGTCCCGGGACAGAAGGTCAGCCCCAGCATTTT
>few|TRBV5-6|TRBD1|TRBJ2-2
CASSRTGSGTGELFF
TGTGCCAGCAGCCGGACAGGGTCAGGGACCGGGGAGCTGTTTTTT
>.|TRBV6-1|.|TRBJ1-2
CASTQTAGAGYTF
TGTGCCAGCACCCAAACGGCAGGGGCTGGCTACACCTTC
>.|TRBV6-1|TRBD1|TRBJ1-5
CASSPPADRVAIGNQPQHF
TGTGCCAGCAGTCCCCCGGCGGACAGGGTGGCCATAGGCAATCAGCCCCAGCATTTT
>once|TRBV7-9|.|TRBJ2-7
CASSPLQRTSYEQYF
TGTGCCAGCAGCCCGCTTCAGCGAACCAGCTACGAGCAGTACTTC
>few|TRBV15|.|TRBJ1-4
CATSRDEGEKLFF
TGTGCCACCAGCAGGGATGAGGGTGAAAAACTGTTTTTT
>.|TRBV28|.|TRBJ1-2
CASSSVDLWRYTF
TGTGCCAGCAGTTCGGTTGATCTGTGGCGCTACACCTTC
>few|TRBV20-1|.|TRBJ2-1
CSARDPGAPSYNEQFF
TGCAGTGCTAGAGATCCCGGGGCTCCCTCCTACAATGAGCAGTTCTTC
>few|TRBV6-2/TRBV6-3|.|TRBJ2-2
CASSPVGAGTGELFF
TGTGCCAGCAGCCCCGTCGGGGCCGGCACCGGGGAGCTGTTTTTT
>once|TRBV6-5|TRBD1|TRBJ1-6
CASSFSPTGGNSPLHF
TGTGCCAGCAGTTTTTCCCCGACAGGGGGGAATTCACCCCTCCACTTT
>.|TRBV28|.|TRBJ1-6
CASRVGRLNSPLHF
TGTGCCAGCAGGGTGGGACGGTTAAATTCACCCCTCCACTTT
>.|TRBV20-1|TRBD1|TRBJ1-4
CSARGGQGASNEKLFF
TGCAGTGCTAGAGGGGGGCAGGGGGCTTCTAATGAAAAACTGTTTTTT
>.|TRBV6-5|.|TRBJ1-2
CASSYYSNRDGYYGYTF
TGTGCCAGCAGTTACTATAGCAACCGGGACGGATACTATGGCTACACCTTC
>.|TRBV6-2/TRBV6-3|TRBD1|TRBJ1-5
CASTIGTGSQPQHF
TGTGCCAGCACCATCGGGACAGGGAGTCAGCCCCAGCATTTT
>few|TRBV6-1|.|TRBJ1-2
CAILGVPGGYTF
TGTGCCATTCTTGGGGTCCCCGGGGGCTACACCTTC
>.|TRBV15|.|TRBJ2-1
CATSRGAGGNEQFF
TGTGCCACCAGCCGGGGGGCGGGCGGCAATGAGCAGTTCTTC
>.|TRBV27|.|TRBJ2-6
CASSPYSGANVLTF
TGTGCCAGCAGTCCGTACTCTGGGGCCAACGTCCTGACTTTC
>.|TRBV20-1|TRBD2|TRBJ2-7
CSATSGSINEQYF
TGCAGTGCTACTAGCGGGAGCATCAACGAGCAGTACTTC
>few|TRBV2|.|TRBJ1-1
CASSDQMNTEAFF
TGTGCCAGCAGTGACCAGATGAACACTGAAGCTTTCTTT
>.|TRBV18|TRBD1|TRBJ1-5
CASSSDRRGSNQPQHF
TGTGCCAGCTCCTCGGACAGGAGGGGTAGCAATCAGCCCCAGCATTTT
>.|TRBV6-1|.|TRBJ1-5
CASRGGSHQPQHF
TGTGCCAGCAGAGGGGGGTCCCATCAGCCCCAGCATTTT
>.|TRBV4-3|.|TRBJ1-1
CASSQVGRGTHMNTEAFF
TGCGCCAGCAGCCAAGTGGGCAGGGGTACCCACATGAACACTGAAGCTTTCTTT
>.|TRBV6-1|.|TRBJ1-2
CASSLLRQEDGYTF
TGTGCCAGCAGTCTGCTCCGACAGGAGGATGGCTACACCTTC
>.|TRBV9|.|TRBJ2-7
CASSVDPSRDEQYF
TGTGCCAGCAGCGTAGATCCCTCTAGGGACGAGCAGTACTTC
>.|TRBV11-2|TRBD1|TRBJ1-2
CASSYIRQGTYGYTF
TGTGCCAGCAGCTATATTAGACAGGGCACCTATGGCTACACCTTC
>.|TRBV27|.|TRBJ1-1
CASSPRRRRGVTEAFF
TGTGCCAGCAGTCCACGTCGGCGACGGGGAGTGACTGAAGCTTTCTTT
>.|TRBV24-1|.|TRBJ1-2
CATRGTDSKGYTF
TGTGCCACCAGGGGGACCGACTCGAAGGGCTACACCTTC